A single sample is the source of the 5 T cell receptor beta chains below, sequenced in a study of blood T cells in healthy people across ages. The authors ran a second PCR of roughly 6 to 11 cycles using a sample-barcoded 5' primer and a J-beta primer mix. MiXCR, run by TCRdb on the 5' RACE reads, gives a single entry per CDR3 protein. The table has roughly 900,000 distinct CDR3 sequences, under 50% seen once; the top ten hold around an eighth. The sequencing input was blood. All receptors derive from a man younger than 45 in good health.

The CDR3 sequence is CASSLVFGYYEQYF. The CDR3 region has the DNA TGTGCCAGCAGCTTAGTGTTTGGCTACTACGAGCAGTACTTC. The rearrangement uses TRBV11-2 and TRBJ2-7; unclear D gene. The V end lost 1 base, the J end lost 3 bases, and 10 bases lay between the germline ends. CDR1 and CDR2 (germline): SGHAT, FQNNGV. The CDR3 contains 14 residues.

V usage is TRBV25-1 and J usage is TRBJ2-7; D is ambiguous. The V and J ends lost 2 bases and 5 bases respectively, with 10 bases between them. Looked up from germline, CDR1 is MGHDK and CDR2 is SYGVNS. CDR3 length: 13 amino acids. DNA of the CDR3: TGTGCCAGCAGTGAAGGTCACACTAACGAGCAGTACTTC. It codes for CASSEGHTNEQYF.

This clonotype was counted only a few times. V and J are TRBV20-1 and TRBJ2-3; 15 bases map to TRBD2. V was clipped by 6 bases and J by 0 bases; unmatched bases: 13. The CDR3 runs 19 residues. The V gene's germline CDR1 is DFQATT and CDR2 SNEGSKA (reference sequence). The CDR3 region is CSALPGLAGGITSTDTQYF. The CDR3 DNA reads TGCAGTGCCCTTCCGGGACTAGCGGGGGGAATAACTAGCACAGATACGCAGTATTTT.

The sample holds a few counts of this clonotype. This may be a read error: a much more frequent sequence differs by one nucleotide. This CDR3 reads CASSPNLPGQGSTEAFF. CDR3 DNA sequence: TGCGCCAGCAGCCCAAATTTACCGGGACAGGGGAGCACTGAAGCTTTCTTT. The chain recombines TRBV4-3 with TRBJ1-1; 10 bases map to TRBD1. CDR1 LGHNA and CDR2 YSLEER come from the germline V gene. This CDR3 has 17 amino acids. The V segment lost 4 bases and the J segment 4 bases; nucleotides outside the gene matches: 12.

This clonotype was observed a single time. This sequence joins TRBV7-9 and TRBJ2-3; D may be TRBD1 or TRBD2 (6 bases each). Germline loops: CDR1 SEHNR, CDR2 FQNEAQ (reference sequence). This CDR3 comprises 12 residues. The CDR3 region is CGGALGPDTQYF. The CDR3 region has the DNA TGTGGGGGGGCCCTCGGGCCAGATACGCAGTATTTT.